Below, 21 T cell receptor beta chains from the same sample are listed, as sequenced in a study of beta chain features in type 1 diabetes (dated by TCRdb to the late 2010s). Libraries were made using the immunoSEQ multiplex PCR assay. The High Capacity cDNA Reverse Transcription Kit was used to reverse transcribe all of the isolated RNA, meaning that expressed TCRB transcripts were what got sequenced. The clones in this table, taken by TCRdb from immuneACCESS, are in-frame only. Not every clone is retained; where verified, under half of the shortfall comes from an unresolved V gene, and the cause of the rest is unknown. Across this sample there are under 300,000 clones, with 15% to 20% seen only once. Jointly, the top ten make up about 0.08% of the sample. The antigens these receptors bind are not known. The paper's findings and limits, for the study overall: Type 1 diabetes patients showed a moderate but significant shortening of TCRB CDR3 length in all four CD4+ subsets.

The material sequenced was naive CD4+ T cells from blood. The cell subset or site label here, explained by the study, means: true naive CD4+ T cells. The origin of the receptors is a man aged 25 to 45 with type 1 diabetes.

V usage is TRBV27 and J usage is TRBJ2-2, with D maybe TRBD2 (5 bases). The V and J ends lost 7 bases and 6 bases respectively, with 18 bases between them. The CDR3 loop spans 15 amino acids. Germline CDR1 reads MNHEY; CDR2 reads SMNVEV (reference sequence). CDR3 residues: CASNRFGVFAGELFF. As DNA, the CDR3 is TGTGCCAGCAACCGTTTCGGGGTTTTCGCCGGGGAGCTGTTTTTT.

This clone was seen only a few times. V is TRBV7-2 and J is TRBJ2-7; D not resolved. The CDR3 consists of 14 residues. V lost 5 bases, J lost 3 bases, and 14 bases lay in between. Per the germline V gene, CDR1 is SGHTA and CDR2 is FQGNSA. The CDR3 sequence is CASSATPGLYEQYF. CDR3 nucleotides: TGTGCCAGCAGCGCCACCCCCGGCCTCTACGAGCAGTACTTC.

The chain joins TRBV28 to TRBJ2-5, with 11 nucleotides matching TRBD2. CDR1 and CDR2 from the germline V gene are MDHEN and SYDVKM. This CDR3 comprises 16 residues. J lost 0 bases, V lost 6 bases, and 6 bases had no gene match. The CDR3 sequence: CASSPGTSGYQETQYF. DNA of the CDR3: TGTGCCAGCAGCCCCGGGACTAGCGGATACCAAGAGACCCAGTACTTC.

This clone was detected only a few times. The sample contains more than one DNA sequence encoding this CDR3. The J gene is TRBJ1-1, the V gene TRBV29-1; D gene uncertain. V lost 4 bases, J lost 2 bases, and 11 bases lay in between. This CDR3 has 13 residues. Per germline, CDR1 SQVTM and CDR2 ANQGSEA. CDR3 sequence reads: CSVARTVNTEAFF. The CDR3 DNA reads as TGCAGCGTTGCCCGTACGGTAAACACTGAAGCTTTCTTT.

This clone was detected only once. The CDR3 coding sequence is TGTGCCAGCAGTCAAAGACCCCTTACGGAAAACATTCAGTACTTC. It specifies CASSQRPLTENIQYF. This chain links TRBV6-5 with TRBJ2-4; D call uncertain. The length of the CDR3 is 15 residues. Germline lookup yields CDR1 MNHEY and CDR2 SVGAGI. V lost 5 bases to trimming and J lost 5 bases, with 16 bases between them.

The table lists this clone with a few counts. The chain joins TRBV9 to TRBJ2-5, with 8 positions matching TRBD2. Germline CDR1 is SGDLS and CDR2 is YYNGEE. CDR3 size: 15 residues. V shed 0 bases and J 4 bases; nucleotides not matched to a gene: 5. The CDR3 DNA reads TGTGCCAGCAGCGTAGTTACTAGCGGAGGAGAGACCCAGTACTTC. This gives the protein CASSVVTSGGETQYF.

Here the CDR3 DNA reads TGTGCCAGCAGCTTAGCGAACAGAGTCAATGAGCAGTTCTTC. Protein: CASSLANRVNEQFF. The chain is built from TRBV7-2 and TRBJ2-1, with D uncertain. The CDR3 runs to 14 residues. V was cut by 0 bases and J by 6 bases, with 9 bases left in between. Germline V lookup: CDR1 SGHTA, CDR2 FQGNSA.

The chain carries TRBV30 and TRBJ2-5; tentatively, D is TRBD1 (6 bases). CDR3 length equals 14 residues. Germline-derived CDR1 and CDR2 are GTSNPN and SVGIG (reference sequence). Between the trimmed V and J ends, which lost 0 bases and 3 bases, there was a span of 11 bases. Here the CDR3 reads CAWSVHRDEETQYF. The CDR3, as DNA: TGTGCCTGGAGTGTACACAGGGATGAAGAGACCCAGTACTTC.

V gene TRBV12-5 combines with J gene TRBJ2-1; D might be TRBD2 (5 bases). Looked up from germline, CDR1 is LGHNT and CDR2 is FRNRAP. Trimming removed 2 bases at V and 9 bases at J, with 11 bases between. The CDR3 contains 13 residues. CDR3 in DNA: TGTGCTAGTGGTTTGAACGGGATCGCTGAGCAGTTCTTC. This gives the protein CASGLNGIAEQFF.

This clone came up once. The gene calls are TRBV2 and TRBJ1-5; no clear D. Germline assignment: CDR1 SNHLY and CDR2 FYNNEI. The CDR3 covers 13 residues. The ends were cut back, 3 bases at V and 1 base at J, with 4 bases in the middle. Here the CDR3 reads CASSDRSNQPQHF. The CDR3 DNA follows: TGTGCCAGCAGTGACAGAAGCAATCAGCCCCAGCATTTT.

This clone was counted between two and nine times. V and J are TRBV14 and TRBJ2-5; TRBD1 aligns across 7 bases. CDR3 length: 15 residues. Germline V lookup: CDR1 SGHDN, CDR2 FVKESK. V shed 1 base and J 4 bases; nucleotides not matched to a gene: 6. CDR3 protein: CASSQGWNRGETQYF. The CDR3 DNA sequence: TGTGCCAGCAGCCAAGGTTGGAACAGGGGAGAGACCCAGTACTTC.

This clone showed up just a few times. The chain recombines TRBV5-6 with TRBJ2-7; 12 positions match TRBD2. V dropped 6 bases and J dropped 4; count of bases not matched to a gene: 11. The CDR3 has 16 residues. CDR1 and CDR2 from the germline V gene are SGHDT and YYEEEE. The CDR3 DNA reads TGTGCCAGCACCTCCGTAACCGGGACTAGCGGGTACGAGCAGTACTTC. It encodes CASTSVTGTSGYEQYF. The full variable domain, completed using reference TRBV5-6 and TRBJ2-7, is DAGVTQSPTHLIKTRGQQVTLRCSPKSGHDTVSWYQQALGQGPQFIFQYYEEEERQRGNFPDRFSGHQFPNYSSELNVNALLLGDSALYLCASTSVTGTSGYEQYFGPGTRLTVT.

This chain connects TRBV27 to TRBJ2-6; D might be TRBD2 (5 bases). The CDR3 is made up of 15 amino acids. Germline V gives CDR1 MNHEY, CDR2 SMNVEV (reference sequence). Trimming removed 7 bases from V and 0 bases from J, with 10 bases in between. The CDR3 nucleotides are TGTGCCAGCAAGGGAGTGAACTCTGGGGCCAACGTCCTGACTTTC. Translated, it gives CASKGVNSGANVLTF.

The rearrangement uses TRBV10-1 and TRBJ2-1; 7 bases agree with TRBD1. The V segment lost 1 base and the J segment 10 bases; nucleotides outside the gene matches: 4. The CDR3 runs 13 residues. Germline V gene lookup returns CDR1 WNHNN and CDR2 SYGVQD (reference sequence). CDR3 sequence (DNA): TGCGCCAGCAGTGAGTTATTGACAGGGGAGCAGTTCTTC. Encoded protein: CASSELLTGEQFF.

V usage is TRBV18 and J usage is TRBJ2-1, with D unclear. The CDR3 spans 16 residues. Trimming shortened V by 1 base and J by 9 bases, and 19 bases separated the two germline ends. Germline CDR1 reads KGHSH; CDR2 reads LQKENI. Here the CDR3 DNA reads TGTGCCAGCTCACCACAGGATATCGGAGATGTAGGTGAGCAGTTCTTC. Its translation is CASSPQDIGDVGEQFF.

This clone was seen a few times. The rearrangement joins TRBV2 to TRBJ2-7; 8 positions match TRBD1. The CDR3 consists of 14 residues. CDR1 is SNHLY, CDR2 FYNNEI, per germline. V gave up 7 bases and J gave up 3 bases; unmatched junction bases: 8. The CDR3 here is CASTLDREDYEQYF. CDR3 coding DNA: TGTGCCAGCACTTTGGACAGGGAGGACTACGAGCAGTACTTC.

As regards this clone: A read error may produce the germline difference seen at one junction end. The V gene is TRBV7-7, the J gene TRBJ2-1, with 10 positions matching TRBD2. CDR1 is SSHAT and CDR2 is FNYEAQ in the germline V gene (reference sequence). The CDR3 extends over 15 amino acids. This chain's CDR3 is CASSLVGTSVNEQFF. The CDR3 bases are TGTGCTAGCAGCTTAGTGGGGACTAGCGTAAATGAGCAGTTCTTC.

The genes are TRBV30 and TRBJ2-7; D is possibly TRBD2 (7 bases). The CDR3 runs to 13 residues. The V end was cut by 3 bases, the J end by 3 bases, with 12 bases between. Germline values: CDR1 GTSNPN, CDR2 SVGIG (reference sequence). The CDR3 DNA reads TGTGCCTGGAGCCGAGGGGGGGTCTACGAGCAGTACTTC. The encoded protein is CAWSRGGVYEQYF. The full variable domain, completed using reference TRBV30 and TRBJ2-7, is SQTIHQWPATLVQPVGSPLSLECTVEGTSNPNLYWYRQAAGRGLQLLFYSVGIGQISSEVPQNLSASRPQDRQFILSSKKLLLSDSGFYLCAWSRGGVYEQYFGPGTRLTVT.

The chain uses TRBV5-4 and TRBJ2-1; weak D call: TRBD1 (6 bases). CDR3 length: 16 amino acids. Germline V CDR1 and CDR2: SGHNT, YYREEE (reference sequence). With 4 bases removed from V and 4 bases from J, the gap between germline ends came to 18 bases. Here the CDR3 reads CASSKQAGTPYNEQFF. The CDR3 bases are TGTGCCAGCAGCAAACAGGCCGGGACACCTTACAATGAGCAGTTCTTC.

CDR3 region: CASSLEDRGEQYF. The DNA of the CDR3 is TGTGCCAGCAGCTTAGAGGACAGGGGCGAGCAGTACTTC. This rearrangement joins TRBV7-6 to TRBJ2-7; TRBD1 agrees at 9 bases. There are 13 residues in the CDR3. With V trimmed by 1 base and J by 6 bases, 1 base remained unmatched. CDR1 and CDR2 (germline): SGHVS, FNYEAQ.

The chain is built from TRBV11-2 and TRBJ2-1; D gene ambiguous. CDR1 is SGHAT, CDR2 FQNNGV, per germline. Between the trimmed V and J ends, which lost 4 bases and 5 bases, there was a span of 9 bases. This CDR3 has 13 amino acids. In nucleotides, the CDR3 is TGTGCCAGCAGCTGGACGGATAACAATGAGCAGTTCTTC. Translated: CASSWTDNNEQFF.